This record concerns one TCR beta chain sequence. Its specific antigen is unknown. The input lacks base qualities; no much larger clone sits a single base away. TCR beta CDR3 regions were amplified from RNA transcripts. A first-round RT-PCR of the TCR CDR3 used the HTBI primer set with the Qiagen OneStep RT-PCR kit. Libraries were constructed in a second round of multiplex PCR, after which size selection and purification were carried out. Paired-end sequencing of the libraries was performed with 100 bp reads on an Illumina HiSeq2000. The paper's processing steps were these. SOAPnuke was used to process the raw data, removing reads that contained adapters or uncalled bases, had a mean Phred below 15, or lacked an exact match to the constant primer or identifier. High-quality paired reads were merged with COPE v1.2.5, and unique nucleotide sequences were defined as clonotypes. MiTCR v1.1 was used to align clonotypes to the IMGT TRBV, TRBD and TRBJ reference segments. The analysis was restricted to V-J combinations with a frequency above 0.0001, which together covered 99% to 99.2% of the repertoires. A TCS score was defined as the ratio of F50 (clonal expansion) to E x V (chaos), with BLOSUM62-based TCRdist applied between CDR3 peptides within each V-J. Welch's t-statistics and random forest reduced some 510 V-J features to roughly 13, which were used in a naive Bayes classifier (R e1071). Thyroid-blood repertoire similarity was quantified with the Morisita-Horn index. TCRdb redid the processing of the public reads, applying fastp at Q25 and MiXCR, and retained in-frame beta chains. For every CDR3 protein sequence, its rows merge into one entry that carries the most common genes and DNA. V and J calls and clone size were set by TCRdb, not the authors. Here the sample has over 700,000 distinct CDR3 sequences; around a third occur a single time. The ten largest account for roughly 31% of the sample.

V and J are trimmed by 4 bases and 2 bases, and the gene matches miss 4 bases of the junction. The CDR3 numbers 15 residues from cysteine through phenylalanine. Left in the record is the CDR3 DNA by itself, 45 bases read in frame from the first base. This record belongs to a study of T cells in Graves' hyperthyroidism and ophthalmopathy (dated by TCRdb to between 2017 and 2020). Describing the broader study: Peripheral blood samples were taken at the time of initial diagnosis, prior to any treatment. TCR V-J signatures able to tell the groups apart were searched for in a discovery cohort of approximately 95 patients, of whom over 40 had Graves' ophthalmopathy and about 60 had stable Graves' hyperthyroidism. Prospective prediction of ophthalmopathy was tested in an independent validation cohort of approximately 18 hyperthyroidism patients and some 17 patients who later progressed to ophthalmopathy. The approximately 98 discovery patients were randomly divided into training and test sets at a 7:3 ratio. The study also compared thyroid tissue and blood T-cell repertoires from five or six Graves' hyperthyroidism patients. Once sampling was done, hyperthyroidism patients were given methimazole at a starting dose of 30 mg daily, whereas ophthalmopathy patients were given high-dose intravenous methylprednisolone. The paper reports TCR Vbeta CDR3 sequencing of roughly 140 peripheral blood samples: some 44 ophthalmopathy, roughly 80 hyperthyroidism and 17 progressor patients. General findings and caveats noted by the study authors: No statistical method was used to set the sample size in advance, and investigators knew the group allocation. Most expanded thyroid clonotypes (frequency above 0.001) were also found in blood, which suggests that blood repertoires may mirror thyroid immune responses. During validation, the model predicted progression to ophthalmopathy a median of approximately 7 months ahead of onset, with approximately 71% sensitivity and about 72% specificity. Ophthalmopathy was separated from stable hyperthyroidism by a 13 V-J signature model, with about 88% sensitivity and about 81% specificity obtained in cross-validation and 80%/75% obtained in testing.

Graves' hyperthyroidism was defined as stable when no progression to ophthalmopathy occurred over 18 months of follow-up. Hyperthyroidism patients were newly diagnosed, had a disease duration of under 2 months, and were aged 18 to 65 years. Any patient with an uncontrolled infection, another autoimmune disease, pregnancy or lactation was excluded. Clinical symptoms, serum thyroxine and TRAb, thyroid ultrasound, and orbital computed tomography formed the basis for the diagnoses. Ficoll-Paque density gradient centrifugation was used to isolate PBMCs from about 9.4 ml of fresh peripheral blood. Trizol reagent was used to extract total RNA, and RNA quality was then checked on an Agilent 2100 Bioanalyzer.

The material sequenced was blood. The clonotype comes from a woman aged 40-49 years with Graves' hyperthyroidism. Recombination connected TRBV12-3 or TRBV12-4 to TRBJ1-1, and 10 junctional nucleotides match TRBD1. The DNA sequence follows: TGTGCCAGCAGTTCGAGGACAGGGGGAAACACTGAAGCTTTCTTT. This encodes CASSSRTGGNTEAFF.